This T cell receptor (beta chain) was sequenced in a study of blood T cell repertoires in COVID-19. The V gene's germline CDR1 is MNHNY and CDR2 SVGAGI (reference sequence). The CDR3 spans 14 residues. Unmatched junction bases numbered 8, after V lost 7 bases and J lost 4 bases. In the source study's methods: Estimation of nucleated cell counts was performed using reference gene primer amplification. The method was immunoSEQ multiplex PCR; TCRdb's version includes in-frame clones alone and lacks a portion of them. V, J and clone size are taken as reported in that table, and D and trimming were inferred from the DNA itself. The data hold some 250,000 clones, with over 75% observed a single time.

The rearrangement links TRBV6-6 to TRBJ1-1; 8 positions match TRBD1. The receptor's source is a young woman with acute or convalescent COVID-19. Sequencing used peripheral blood. Here the CDR3 reads CASKTRDRGTEAFF. The CDR3 DNA follows: TGTGCCAGCAAAACGAGAGACAGGGGCACTGAAGCTTTCTTT.